These 30 T cell receptor beta chains originate from one sample sequenced in a study of shared clonotypes between healthy human individuals (dated by TCRdb to the early 2020s). Library preparation employed the immunoSEQ multiplex PCR assay. TCRdb retrieved this table from immuneACCESS and kept in-frame rearrangements only. Not all clones are present; in checked studies, unresolved V genes account for under half, and no reason is known for the remainder. The sample contains 490,000 or so clones, roughly 85% of them found a single time. The ten top clones hold over 9.5% of the sample. Sequencing used PBMCs. These TCRs come from a woman in her thirties or forties in good health. Some clones in this sample may be carry-over from other donors' samples.

The rearrangement joins TRBV27 to TRBJ1-2; D might be TRBD1 (6 bases). CDR1 and CDR2 from the germline V gene are MNHEY and SMNVEV (reference sequence). V was shortened by 2 bases and J by 3 bases, with 7 bases between the two germline ends. The CDR3 runs to 13 residues. This chain's CDR3 is CASSLNRDYGYTF. CDR3 nucleotides: TGTGCCAGCAGTTTAAACAGGGACTATGGCTACACCTTC.

In regard to this clone: Given a much more abundant clone one base away, this may be a read error. The gene calls are TRBV10-3 and TRBJ2-5; TRBD1 agrees at 10 bases. Germline assignment: CDR1 ENHRY and CDR2 SYGVKD. The CDR3 has 16 amino acids. V lost 3 bases, J lost 4 bases, and 8 bases stayed unmatched. In DNA form, the CDR3 reads TGTGCCATCAGTGAATCAGACAGGGGGCTGAGAGAGACCCAGTACTTC. Protein product: CAISESDRGLRETQYF.

The V and J genes are TRBV5-1 and TRBJ2-7; a possible D gene is TRBD1 (6 bases). Germline CDR1 is SGHRS and CDR2 is YFSETQ. This CDR3 region has 15 residues. V lost 5 bases, J lost 5 bases, and 20 bases lay in between. The CDR3 loop is CASRRLGNRDHEQYF. In DNA form, the CDR3 reads TGCGCCAGCAGGCGCCTCGGAAACAGGGACCACGAGCAGTACTTC.

This chain uses TRBV5-1 with TRBJ2-2; D unresolved. V was trimmed by 0 bases and J by 5 bases, leaving 11 bases between them. CDR1 and CDR2 (germline): SGHRS, YFSETQ. CDR3 length: 15 amino acids. In DNA form, the CDR3 reads TGCGCCAGCAGCTTGGATTCTGGGCTGACCGGGGAGCTGTTTTTT. It is translated as CASSLDSGLTGELFF.

V gene TRBV10-3 combines with J gene TRBJ2-7, with D hard to call. Deletions cut 6 bases from V and 5 bases from J, with 11 bases between. Germline CDR1 is ENHRY and CDR2 is SYGVKD. The CDR3 sequence is 12 residues long. In nucleotides, the CDR3 is TGTGCCATCAGGAACGGTTTCGACGAGCAGTACTTC. Its translation: CAIRNGFDEQYF.

This clone was seen a few times. The chain combines TRBV4-2 with TRBJ2-2, with D possibly called TRBD1 or TRBD2 (7 bases each). V was trimmed by 2 bases and J by 4 bases, leaving 20 bases between them. Per germline, CDR1 LGHNA and CDR2 YNFKEQ. The CDR3 loop spans 18 amino acids. The DNA of the CDR3 is TGTGCCAGCAGCCAAAGGGCTCAGGGGGGCGGGAGCACCGGGGAGCTGTTTTTT. It codes for CASSQRAQGGGSTGELFF.

The chain employs TRBV7-8 and TRBJ2-1; tentative D call: TRBD2 (6 bases). CDR3 length: 13 residues. V was trimmed by 5 bases and J by 14 bases, leaving 19 bases between them. Germline V gene lookup returns CDR1 SGHVS and CDR2 FQNEAQ. In DNA form, the CDR3 reads TGTGCCAGCAGCCCAACAACCGGGACTGGAAAGTTCTTC. It translates to CASSPTTGTGKFF.

The J gene is TRBJ1-5, the V gene TRBV7-8; TRBD1 matches at 8 bases. In germline, CDR1 is SGHVS, CDR2 FQNEAQ. Trimming at V came to 5 bases and at J to 5 bases, leaving 8 bases not matched to a gene. The CDR3 sequence is 15 residues long. The CDR3 sequence is CASSVRQGRDQPQHF. CDR3 in DNA: TGTGCCAGCAGCGTCCGACAGGGGCGTGATCAGCCCCAGCATTTT.

The rearrangement links TRBV6-5 to TRBJ2-5; TRBD1 aligns across 7 bases. J gave up 5 bases and V 5 bases, and 8 bases lay outside the gene matches. The CDR3 length is 14 residues. In germline, CDR1 is MNHEY, CDR2 SVGAGI. CDR3 protein: CASSRDRTWETQYF. DNA of the CDR3: TGTGCCAGCAGTCGGGACAGAACTTGGGAGACCCAGTACTTC.

The rearrangement joins TRBV7-2 to TRBJ2-7, with no clear D. The length of the CDR3 is 14 residues. The germline V gene encodes CDR1 SGHTA and CDR2 FQGNSA. The germline V and J ends were trimmed by 0 bases and 0 bases, with 6 bases remaining between them. CDR3 DNA: TGTGCCAGCAGCTTAGCCAGGAGCTCCTACGAGCAGTACTTC. Protein: CASSLARSSYEQYF.

This rearrangement joins TRBV4-3 to TRBJ2-1, with D possibly TRBD2 on 6 matching bases. The V end lost 0 bases, the J end lost 9 bases, and 18 bases lay between the germline ends. The CDR3 consists of 16 residues. Germline V CDR1 and CDR2: LGHNA, YSLEER. The CDR3 nucleotides read TGCGCCAGCAGCCAAGATGGCCAGGGAGGTTACGGTGAGCAGTTCTTC. Encoded protein: CASSQDGQGGYGEQFF.

The chain recombines TRBV9 with TRBJ2-7; no reliable D call. This CDR3 comprises 14 residues. Trimming stripped 4 bases from V and 0 bases from J, with 11 bases between. Germline CDR1 and CDR2: SGDLS and YYNGEE. CDR3 sequence (DNA): TGTGCCAGCAGCCTTTCCTCCAACTCCTACGAGCAGTACTTC. The encoded protein is CASSLSSNSYEQYF.

With regard to this clone: A read error likely explains this, since a far larger clone differs by one base. The rearrangement uses TRBV7-9 and TRBJ2-7, with TRBD1 matching over 9 bases. This CDR3 contains 13 residues. Germline V gene lookup returns CDR1 SEHNR and CDR2 FQNEAQ (reference sequence). For the CDR3, the DNA is TGTGCCGGCAGCAGGAGACAGGGGGGCGAGCAGTACTTC. This gives the protein CAGSRRQGGEQYF.

The chain uses TRBV28 and TRBJ1-2; D remains ambiguous. Germline V gives CDR1 MDHEN, CDR2 SYDVKM. Trimming cost V 4 bases and J 0 bases, with 12 bases left between them. This CDR3 spans 15 amino acids. The CDR3 is CASSSPRRSNYGYTF. The CDR3 coding sequence is TGTGCCAGCAGTTCCCCCCGCAGGTCTAACTATGGCTACACCTTC.

This clone was seen only a few times. This chain uses TRBV28 with TRBJ1-5; TRBD1 matches 7 bases. The CDR3 is 15 residues long. Per germline, CDR1 MDHEN and CDR2 SYDVKM. Unmatched junction bases numbered 11, after V lost 5 bases and J lost 7 bases. The CDR3 loop reads CASSPGGVARQPQHF. The DNA for the CDR3 is TGTGCCAGCAGTCCAGGGGGGGTGGCAAGGCAGCCCCAGCATTTT.

The chain carries TRBV16 and TRBJ2-3; D uncertain. Germline loops: CDR1 KGHSY, CDR2 FQNENV. The CDR3 runs 15 residues. V shed 7 bases and J shed 0 bases, with 14 bases lying between them. The DNA for the CDR3 is TGTGCCAGCACCCGGGCCGGAAGAAGCACAGATACGCAGTATTTT. Translating it yields CASTRAGRSTDTQYF.

The V gene is TRBV29-1, the J gene TRBJ2-7; possibly TRBD1 or TRBD2 for D (5 bases each). Trimming removed 3 bases at V and 3 bases at J, with 9 bases between. CDR1 is SQVTM, CDR2 ANQGSEA, per germline. The CDR3 covers 12 residues. Here the CDR3 DNA reads TGCAGCGTTGAGGGACCTCTCTACGAGCAGTACTTC. Its translation is CSVEGPLYEQYF.

This chain joins TRBV5-1 and TRBJ2-7; D might be TRBD1 (5 bases). Germline V lookup: CDR1 SGHRS, CDR2 YFSETQ. The CDR3 is 13 amino acids. V was shortened by 3 bases and J by 9 bases, with 16 bases between the two germline ends. The DNA of the CDR3 is TGCGCCAGCAGCTCCCTTGTGCAGGGCGGGCAGTACTTC. As protein: CASSSLVQGGQYF.

The chain uses TRBV28 and TRBJ2-7; 13 nucleotides line up with TRBD2. Looked up from germline, CDR1 is MDHEN and CDR2 is SYDVKM. The junction had 3 bases not matched to a gene; V was cut back by 6 bases and J by 1 base. This CDR3 is built from 15 residues. In DNA form, the CDR3 reads TGTGCCAGCAGATTGACTAGCGGGAGGTCCTACGAGCAGTACTTC. Amino acid sequence: CASRLTSGRSYEQYF.

This chain links TRBV7-3 with TRBJ2-1, with 8 bases fitting TRBD2. The trim removed 4 bases at V and 9 bases at J, leaving 8 bases unmatched. Germline-derived CDR1 and CDR2 are SGHTA and FQGTGA. This CDR3 is 14 amino acids long. The CDR3 sequence: CASSSTGLVGEQFF. The CDR3 DNA is TGTGCCAGCAGCTCTACGGGACTAGTGGGTGAGCAGTTCTTC.

The V and J genes are TRBV7-7 and TRBJ2-1, with TRBD2 matching over 9 bases. This CDR3 is 15 amino acids long. Germline V gives CDR1 SSHAT, CDR2 FNYEAQ (reference sequence). Trimming took 4 bases from V and 9 from J; bases not matched to a gene: 10. This chain's CDR3 is CASSYNLAGAGEQFF. Written as DNA, the CDR3 is TGTGCCAGCAGCTACAACTTAGCGGGAGCTGGTGAGCAGTTCTTC.

The chain has TRBV29-1 and TRBJ2-5, with 9 positions matching TRBD2. V lost 4 bases to trimming and J lost 4 bases; unmatched junction nucleotides: 10. Per the germline V gene, CDR1 is SQVTM and CDR2 is ANQGSEA. CDR3 length: 15 amino acids. The CDR3 DNA sequence: TGCAGCGTTGTGTCGGCGGGAGGGTGGGGAGAGACCCAGTACTTC. Its translation: CSVVSAGGWGETQYF. Combining the CDR3 with reference TRBV29-1 and TRBJ2-5 gives the whole variable domain SAVISQKPSRDICQRGTSLTIQCQVDSQVTMMFWYRQQPGQSLTLIATANQGSEATYESGFVIDKFPISRPNLTFSTLTVSNMSPEDSSIYLCSVVSAGGWGETQYFGPGTRLLVL.

This chain joins TRBV6-5 and TRBJ1-1; perhaps TRBD1 as D (6 bases). CDR1 is MNHEY and CDR2 is SVGAGI in the germline V gene. The germline V and J ends were trimmed by 0 bases and 5 bases, with 13 bases remaining between them. CDR3 length: 15 residues. The CDR3: CASSYSGQLETEAFF. In nucleotides, the CDR3 is TGTGCCAGCAGTTACTCCGGACAGTTGGAGACTGAAGCTTTCTTT.

The chain is built from TRBV30 and TRBJ2-2; D remains unclear. V shed 4 bases and J shed 1 base, with 10 bases lying between them. Germline V gene data show CDR1 as GTSNPN and CDR2 as SVGIG (reference sequence). The CDR3 extends over 14 amino acids. CDR3 region: CAWTKGENTGELFF. DNA of the CDR3: TGTGCCTGGACCAAAGGAGAGAACACCGGGGAGCTGTTTTTT.

The V and J genes are TRBV7-2 and TRBJ2-1; 8 bases map to TRBD2. The CDR3 spans 15 residues. Germline V gene sequence: CDR1 SGHTA, CDR2 FQGNSA. Trimming removed 4 bases from V and 6 bases from J; junction bases left unmatched: 8. The chain's CDR3 is CASSSTSGSFNEQFF. CDR3 in DNA: TGTGCCAGCAGCTCCACTAGCGGCAGCTTCAATGAGCAGTTCTTC.

The chain has TRBV7-2 and TRBJ2-5; D possibly corresponds to TRBD2 (6 bases). The ends were cut back, 3 bases at V and 4 bases at J, with 12 bases in the middle. CDR1 and CDR2 (germline): SGHTA, FQGNSA. The CDR3 is made up of 14 amino acids. Here the CDR3 reads CASSFAGMRETQYF. CDR3 DNA: TGTGCCAGCAGCTTTGCGGGAATGAGAGAGACCCAGTACTTC. The full variable domain, rest sourced from reference TRBV7-2 and TRBJ2-5, is GAGVSQSPSNKVTEKGKDVELRCDPISGHTALYWYRQSLGQGLEFLIYFQGNSAPDKSGLPSDRFSAERTGGSVSTLTIQRTQQEDSAVYLCASSFAGMRETQYFGPGTRLLVL.

V usage is TRBV9 and J usage is TRBJ2-5; 11 nucleotides match TRBD2. CDR1 is SGDLS, CDR2 YYNGEE, per germline. The CDR3 has 16 residues. V was clipped by 4 bases and J by 5 bases; unmatched bases: 10. Written as DNA, the CDR3 is TGTGCCAGCAGCCCCCGACTAGCGGGACATGGGGAGACCCAGTACTTC. Translating it yields CASSPRLAGHGETQYF.

Concerning this clone: Other DNA sequences in the sample encode the same CDR3. This chain uses TRBV4-1 with TRBJ1-1; no firm D call. The germline gives CDR1 MGHRA, CDR2 YSYEKL. V was clipped by 1 base and J by 1 base, with 4 bases between them. This CDR3 contains 13 residues. This chain's CDR3 is CASSQVRNTEAFF. The CDR3 nucleotides read TGCGCCAGCAGCCAAGTCAGGAACACTGAAGCTTTCTTT.

This clone was counted ten times or more. Other DNA sequences in this specimen translate into the identical CDR3. The chain uses TRBV25-1 and TRBJ2-2; D is uncertain. The germline CDR1 and CDR2 sequences are MGHDK and SYGVNS. With 3 bases removed from V and 2 bases from J, the gap between germline ends came to 4 bases. The CDR3 is 13 amino acids. The CDR3 bases are TGTGCCAGCAGTGACAGAAACACCGGGGAGCTGTTTTTT. This encodes CASSDRNTGELFF.

The chain carries TRBV18 and TRBJ2-7, with 8 bases matching TRBD1. This CDR3 spans 16 amino acids. CDR1 is KGHSH and CDR2 is LQKENI in the germline V gene. V was clipped by 2 bases and J by 4 bases; unmatched bases: 10. The CDR3 DNA reads as TGTGCCAGCTCACCAGGACAGGGAAGGACGAGATACGAGCAGTACTTC. Amino acid sequence: CASSPGQGRTRYEQYF.